Listed below are T cell receptor beta chains from one sample, sequenced in a study of cytomegalovirus exposure and HLA in healthy donors. Using immunoSEQ multiplex PCR, the repertoire was profiled, and TCRdb retains in-frame clones only, with some absent. The sample lists 90,000 to 120,000 clones; approximately 73% were seen once. Sequencing was performed on PBMCs. The receptor source for this set is a woman in her forties or fifties in good health and CMV-seropositive. Each CDR3 is given with its conserved first and last residue. Size is omitted from some rows. Given values are once, few, many or a class for expanded clones.

V gene,CDR3 length,clone size,CDR3 protein
TRBV6-5,15,NA,CASSYSSSGAYEQYF
TRBV5-4,17,NA,CASSYLTGLANTGELFF
TRBV6-1,15,once,CASSGWTPNTGELFF
TRBV11-2,13,NA,CASSLAGTGKLFF
TRBV9,18,NA,CASSVGPPGLAGGGEQFF
TRBV10-3,18,few,CAISSKTQGSWQNTEAFF
TRBV7-3,17,few,CASSLRPSGRAGNEQFF
TRBV5-1,14,NA,CASSSGLAVYEQYF
TRBV29-1,15,NA,CSVGRRQAVNYGYTF
TRBV5-6,15,NA,CASSRTGGDYAEAFF
TRBV6-1,14,NA,CASRGQVGIYGYTF
TRBV6-5,12,NA,CASSYSSYEQYF
TRBV5-1,15,NA,CASSSPDRGGPEAFF
TRBV29-1,13,NA,CSVEDRGNTEAFF
TRBV7-9,13,once,CASTWGGNTEAFF
TRBV4-1,16,NA,CASSQVYGQGHQPQHF
TRBV9,13,NA,CASSDKDRGEQYF
TRBV10-3,17,NA,CATFGPDEGDGDYGYTF
TRBV30,15,NA,CAWSAQGLDHSPLHF
TRBV9,17,NA,CASSVVGLAGGHHEQFF
TRBV30,14,few,CAWSPTTAGNTIYF
TRBV9,14,NA,CASSELDSWAEAFF
TRBV14,14,NA,CASSQQVTNTEAFF
TRBV2,15,NA,CASSVLARYTDTQYF
TRBV7-9,16,NA,CASSNTGGSSNQPQHF
TRBV6-5,14,NA,CASSPRTGMNGYTF
TRBV19,16,few,CASSTRQGSTGNTIYF
TRBV6-5,11,NA,CASSRSNEQFF
TRBV27,14,NA,CASSSAGIGNTIYF
TRBV27,13,NA,CASSLSLGAEAFF
TRBV2,10,NA,CASLEREQYF
TRBV29-1,14,few,CSVVADENPNEQFF
TRBV11-3,18,NA,CASSPGLAGGLSTDTQYF
TRBV10-1,17,NA,CASSEGDLAGDSNEQFF
TRBV9,14,NA,CASSRREWAGELFF
TRBV7-9,15,NA,CASSFPTRQYNEQFF
TRBV2,16,NA,CASSERQAIGLRPLHF
TRBV6-1,13,NA,CASSEVSDQPQHF
TRBV7-9,15,NA,CASSPTGSQGQPQHF
TRBV4-1,19,NA,CASSHSQATMSSYNSPLHF
TRBV12-5,14,NA,CASGFGQTNYGYTF
TRBV6-5,14,NA,CASSLLAGGYEQYF
TRBV11-2,16,NA,CASSHPTGRGRFEQFF